A single sample gave rise to the 10 T cell receptor beta chains below, sequenced in a study of post-analysis software for immune sequencing data. Points from the study as a whole: Elevated frequency relative to controls characterized several TRBV segments in patients, TRBV5-6, TRBV5-1 and TRBV20-1 among them.

Their cognate antigens are unknown. Each TCR beta cDNA library carried unique molecular identifiers. TCRdb independently ran MiXCR on the PCR reads; one entry per CDR3 protein. The top ten hold around 10% of the sample, which has roughly 670,000 distinct CDR3 sequences, 55% to 70% seen once. The sample consisted of blood. The receptors here all came from a girl aged 2-10 years with multiple sclerosis.

The chain employs TRBV5-1 and TRBJ2-5; 10 bases map to TRBD2. Germline CDR1 is SGHRS and CDR2 is YFSETQ. Germline trimming cut 3 bases from V and 1 base from J; bases unmatched to any gene: 3. The CDR3 length is 15 residues. The CDR3 loop is CASSSGLAAQETQYF. CDR3 sequence (DNA): TGCGCCAGCAGCTCCGGACTAGCGGCCCAAGAGACCCAGTACTTC.

The chain joins TRBV15 to TRBJ1-5, with 7 bases fitting TRBD1. J gave up 2 bases and V 5 bases, and 6 bases lay outside the gene matches. The CDR3 sequence is 15 residues long. CDR1 is LNHNV, CDR2 YYDKDF, per germline (reference sequence). The CDR3 spells CATSGEGAGNQPQHF. The CDR3 DNA is TGTGCCACCAGCGGCGAGGGGGCGGGCAATCAGCCCCAGCATTTT.

This chain links TRBV3-1 with TRBJ2-7; D is unclear. Between the trimmed V and J ends, which lost 0 bases and 5 bases, there was a span of 8 bases. The CDR3 length is 13 residues. The germline CDR1 and CDR2 sequences are LGHDT and YNNKEL (reference sequence). In DNA, the CDR3 is TGTGCCAGCAGCCAAGATACCCGCGACGAGCAGTACTTC. This codes for CASSQDTRDEQYF.

This rearrangement joins TRBV2 to TRBJ2-1; no clear D. The germline CDR1 and CDR2 sequences are SNHLY and FYNNEI. V was clipped by 0 bases and J by 6 bases, with 6 bases between them. CDR3 length equals 13 residues. Here the CDR3 reads CASSEANLNEQFF. The CDR3 DNA sequence: TGTGCCAGCAGTGAAGCGAACCTCAATGAGCAGTTCTTC.

This sequence joins TRBV2 and TRBJ1-1; D is ambiguous. The CDR3 is made up of 12 amino acids. The V and J ends lost 0 bases and 7 bases respectively, with 6 bases between them. In germline, CDR1 is SNHLY, CDR2 FYNNEI. CDR3 residues: CASSEASGEAFF. CDR3 bases: TGTGCCAGCAGTGAAGCATCAGGTGAAGCTTTCTTT. Full variable domain (missing parts from reference TRBV2 and TRBJ1-1): EPEVTQTPSHQVTQMGQEVILRCVPISNHLYFYWYRQILGQKVEFLVSFYNNEISEKSEIFDDQFSVERPDGSNFTLKIRSTKLEDSAMYFCASSEASGEAFFGQGTRLTVV.

There are a few counts of this clonotype. The rearrangement links TRBV10-3 to TRBJ2-7; 8 bases fit TRBD2. V lost 4 bases to trimming and J lost 4 bases; unmatched junction nucleotides: 6. The germline V gene has CDR1 ENHRY and CDR2 SYGVKD. The CDR3 extends over 14 amino acids. CDR3 protein: CAISAGRGTYEQYF. CDR3 bases: TGTGCCATCAGTGCCGGGAGGGGGACATACGAGCAGTACTTC.

V usage is TRBV7-2 and J usage is TRBJ2-1; TRBD2 is a possible D gene (6 bases). V shed 6 bases and J shed 7 bases, with 16 bases lying between them. This CDR3 is built from 14 residues. Germline V gene data show CDR1 as SGHTA and CDR2 as FQGNSA. The CDR3 sequence is CASSSVIGGNEQFF. CDR3 bases: TGTGCCAGCAGTTCGGTCATCGGGGGTAATGAGCAGTTCTTC.

V usage is TRBV19 and J usage is TRBJ2-7; TRBD1 matches 8 bases. The CDR3 consists of 15 residues. The germline CDR1 and CDR2 sequences are LNHDA and SQIVND (reference sequence). The trim removed 5 bases at V and 2 bases at J, leaving 8 bases unmatched. The CDR3 loop is CASSPRDRPTYEQYF. The CDR3 DNA sequence: TGTGCCAGTAGTCCCCGGGACAGGCCGACCTACGAGCAGTACTTC.

J is TRBJ2-3 and V is TRBV19; D is ambiguous. V was pared by 0 bases and J by 2 bases, with 9 bases between. The CDR3 is made up of 15 amino acids. Germline CDR1 reads LNHDA; CDR2 reads SQIVND (reference sequence). CDR3 loop: CASSIDRRATDTQYF. The CDR3 DNA reads TGTGCCAGTAGTATAGATCGTCGGGCCACAGATACGCAGTATTTT.

V and J are TRBV20-1 and TRBJ2-3, with D possibly being TRBD1 (6 bases). The CDR3 length is 14 residues. V lost 6 bases to trimming and J lost 0 bases, with 13 bases between them. Germline V gene lookup returns CDR1 DFQATT and CDR2 SNEGSKA (reference sequence). The CDR3 DNA sequence: TGCAGTGCAAACGACCAGGGGAGCACAGATACGCAGTATTTT. Its translation is CSANDQGSTDTQYF.